A selection of T cell receptor beta chains follows, all from one sample in a study of blood T cell repertoires in COVID-19. This table comes from immunoSEQ multiplex PCR, and its TCRdb copy is limited to in-frame clones, with some not included. The profile shows 100,000 to 120,000 clones, approximately 80% of them singletons. Material: peripheral blood. Source of these receptors: a woman aged 55-69 years with acute or convalescent COVID-19. The CDR3 runs from the conserved cysteine through the conserved F or W. A D gene is named only where the DNA matches it firmly. Size values are once, few and many counts, or a class for expanded clones, and some rows have none.

>.|17|TRBV28|TRBJ2-5|.
TGTGCCAGCAGACCCTCAGGGCCCGGACAGACACAAGAGACCCAGTACTTC
CASRPSGPGQTQETQYF
>TRBD2|15|TRBV7-2|TRBJ2-5|once
TGTGCCAGCAGCTTCACTAGCGGTGTATGGGAGACCCAGTACTTC
CASSFTSGVWETQYF
>.|14|TRBV9|TRBJ2-2|.
TGTGCCAGCAGCACGGGTCATAACACCGGGGAGCTGTTTTTT
CASSTGHNTGELFF
>.|16|TRBV30|TRBJ1-3|.
TGTGCCTGGAGTGTGGGGGCAGGGCACTCTGGAAACACCATATATTTT
CAWSVGAGHSGNTIYF
>.|16|TRBV27|TRBJ2-2|.
TGTGCCAGCAGTTTACGCAGGCCCCCAGACACCGGGGAGCTGTTTTTT
CASSLRRPPDTGELFF
>.|16|TRBV9|TRBJ2-2|many
TGTGCCAGCAGCGTTTCAAGCAGGTCGAACACCGGGGAGCTGTTTTTT
CASSVSSRSNTGELFF
>TRBD2|16|TRBV4-3|TRBJ2-5|.
TGCGCCAGCAGCCAGGCCCTAGCGGGGGGACAAGAGACCCAGTACTTC
CASSQALAGGQETQYF
>TRBD1|15|TRBV19|TRBJ1-5|.
TGTGCCAGTAGACGGGACAGCAACTTAAATCAGCCCCAGCATTTT
CASRRDSNLNQPQHF
>.|18|TRBV1|TRBJ1-1|.
TGCACCAGCAGCCAAGACCCGGACAGGGAGAGGGGTCACACTGAAGCTTTCTTT
CTSSQDPDRERGHTEAFF
>.|15|TRBV6-5|TRBJ1-2|.
TGTGCCAGCAGCCACAAGCAGGGAAGGGTGAGAGGCTACACCTTC
CASSHKQGRVRGYTF
>.|11|TRBV20-1|TRBJ1-4|.
TGCAGTGCTAGGATTCGGGACACCCCTTCTTTT
CSARIRDTPSF
>.|16|TRBV19|TRBJ1-2|.
TGTGCCAGCTATCCTCTCGGGGGGGCCGTCCACTATGGCTACACCTTC
CASYPLGGAVHYGYTF
>TRBD1|13|TRBV19|TRBJ2-1|.
TGTGCCAGTAGGACAGGGGAAGCGAATGAGCAGTTCTTC
CASRTGEANEQFF
>.|14|TRBV11-3|TRBJ2-5|.
TGTGCCAGCAGCTCGGGACTCCTCCAAGAGACCCAGTACTTC
CASSSGLLQETQYF
>TRBD2|15|TRBV7-2|TRBJ2-3|.
TGTGCCAGCAGCTTAGGACGGGGGGGCCTAGATACGCAGTATTTT
CASSLGRGGLDTQYF
>.|13|TRBV29-1|TRBJ1-2|.
TGCAGCGTTGAAGAAGGGGGGGTCTATGGCTACACCTTC
CSVEEGGVYGYTF
>TRBD1|14|TRBV10-3|TRBJ2-1|.
TGTGCCATCACTCAGGACAGGGGGCTTAATGAGCAGTTCTTC
CAITQDRGLNEQFF
>.|16|TRBV7-2|TRBJ1-5|.
TGTGCCAGCAGCTTAGCGCCAGGTAACGGCAATCAGCCCCAGCATTTT
CASSLAPGNGNQPQHF
>.|13|TRBV19|TRBJ2-7|.
TGTGCCAGTAGTACTAACCAGGGGATCGAGCAGTACTTC
CASSTNQGIEQYF
>TRBD2|17|TRBV13|TRBJ2-7|few
TGTGCCAGCAGCATCGGACTAGCGGGGGGCCGTCTCTACGAGCAGTACTTC
CASSIGLAGGRLYEQYF
>.|19|TRBV5-5|TRBJ2-6|once
TGTGCCAGCAGCTTGTTAAGCGCTGGACTGGGCTCTGGGGCCAACGTCCTGACTTTC
CASSLLSAGLGSGANVLTF
>.|15|TRBV20-1|TRBJ2-7|.
TGCAGTGCTAGTCGTGCCGTCAATGGGAGATACGAGCAGTACTTC
CSASRAVNGRYEQYF
>TRBD1|15|TRBV9|TRBJ1-4|.
TGTGCCAGCAGCGTAGGGACAGGCACTAATGAAAAACTGTTTTTT
CASSVGTGTNEKLFF
>.|15|TRBV18|TRBJ2-1|.
TGTGCCAGCTCCCGCCTTGACGCGGACTACAATGAGCAGTTCTTC
CASSRLDADYNEQFF
>.|15|TRBV5-4|TRBJ1-4|.
TGTGCCAGCAGCTTGGAGCAGGGGACTAATGAAAAACTGTTTTTT
CASSLEQGTNEKLFF
>.|15|TRBV7-2|TRBJ2-7|.
TGTGCCAGCAGCAACGATGCTGACAGGCCCTACGAGCAGTACTTC
CASSNDADRPYEQYF
>.|16|TRBV7-4|TRBJ2-7|.
TGTGCCAGCAGCTCAACAAGACAGGTCCTCTCCTACGAGCAGTACTTC
CASSSTRQVLSYEQYF
>TRBD1|14|TRBV5-1|TRBJ1-2|.
TGCGCCAGCAGCTTGGGAGGACAGGGCTATGGCTACACCTTC
CASSLGGQGYGYTF
>.|14|TRBV5-1|TRBJ1-5|.
TGCGCCAGCAGCTTAGGGGAAGGCAATCAGCCCCAGCATTTT
CASSLGEGNQPQHF
>TRBD2|16|TRBV4-2|TRBJ2-7|.
TGTGCCAGCAGCCAAGATAGCCAGCGGGGGGGCCGTGAGCAGTACTTC
CASSQDSQRGGREQYF
>.|13|TRBV18|TRBJ1-1|.
TGTGCCAGCTCACAATCGGTGAACACTGAAGCTTTCTTT
CASSQSVNTEAFF
>.|17|TRBV7-2|TRBJ2-3|.
TGTGCCAGCAGCCACCAGAGGGACTTCAAAAGCACAGATACGCAGTATTTT
CASSHQRDFKSTDTQYF
>.|14|TRBV11-2|TRBJ1-2|.
TGTGCCAGCAGCTTCTCCTCGGACAGAGTTGGCTACACCTTC
CASSFSSDRVGYTF
>TRBD1|13|TRBV6-6|TRBJ1-2|.
TGTGCCAGCAGTCTCACAGGGGCGGCTGGCTACACCTTC
CASSLTGAAGYTF
>TRBD2|17|TRBV5-5|TRBJ2-1|.
TGTGCCAGCAGCCTTGTGGTTGCGGGGGGCCCCTACAATGAGCAGTTCTTC
CASSLVVAGGPYNEQFF
>.|11|TRBV11-3|TRBJ2-1|.
TGTGCCAGCAGCTTAGGGGCGGAGCAGTTCTTC
CASSLGAEQFF
>TRBD2|15|TRBV7-3|TRBJ2-3|.
TGTGCCAGCAGCTTAAGCCTCGGGGGGACAGATACGCAGTATTTT
CASSLSLGGTDTQYF
>.|14|TRBV5-1|TRBJ1-2|.
TGCGCCAGCAGCCAAGTGGGGGGAAGGCTAGGCTACACCTTC
CASSQVGGRLGYTF
>.|13|TRBV14|TRBJ1-4|once
TGTGCCAGCAGCCAAGTGGGGGGTGAAAAACTGTTTTTT
CASSQVGGEKLFF
>TRBD1|15|TRBV5-1|TRBJ2-3|.
TGCGCCAGCAGCTTGGGGGACAGGGACACAGATACGCAGTATTTT
CASSLGDRDTDTQYF
>TRBD1|16|TRBV3-1/TRBV3-2|TRBJ1-1|.
TGTGCCAGCAGCCAAGACTCCGGGACAGCCGACACTGAAGCTTTCTTT
CASSQDSGTADTEAFF
>.|17|TRBV7-8|TRBJ1-2|.
TGTGCCAGCAGCCCCCTGATTATGAGACAGGCCCCCGGGGGCTACACCTTC
CASSPLIMRQAPGGYTF
>.|17|TRBV21-1|TRBJ2-2|once
TGTGCCAGCAGAAGAAACAAGGGGGCGAGGGACACCGGGGAGCTGTTTTTT
CASRRNKGARDTGELFF